This TCR beta chain was sequenced during a study of blood T cell repertoires in COVID-19 (dated by TCRdb to about 2020). Broadly, across the study: The collaborator samples originated in the United States, Italy and Spain and spanned the acute and convalescent phases of COVID-19. The material from the prospective study consisted of cDNA or gDNA derived from T cells, B-cell-depleted T cells, or PBMCs. Where available, HLA class I and class II types were obtained from metadata supplied by the sample provider rather than from assay-based typing. A de-identified subject ID, COVID-19 status, age in years and sex were almost always included in the sample metadata. The dataset comprised deeply sampled blood TCRbeta repertoires from subjects exposed to, actively infected with, or recovered from COVID-19. Samples came from the ongoing ImmuneRACE study (first 160 participants) plus 1,254 subjects from 6 global collaborators. A freely available public database, intended as a resource for researchers studying the immune response to SARS-CoV-2, is where the repertoires were released. On the study overall, not on this receptor specifically: How much clinical and demographic metadata was included differed by source and by participant, and the metadata was provided uncurated.

Collaborating institutions collected whole blood in K2EDTA tubes following their own protocols. For TCRbeta analysis, collaborators shipped samples in one of three forms: frozen whole blood, isolated PBMCs, or DNA extracted from either of those sample types. TCRbeta CDR3 regions were amplified from genomic DNA by means of the immunoSEQ Assay, a bias-controlled multiplex PCR. Concerning the study's data processing: The number of nucleated cells in each sample was estimated by amplification of reference gene primers within the assay. To quantify the absolute abundance of each unique TCRbeta CDR3 rearrangement, sequence reads were collapsed and filtered. Productive Simpson clonality was computed per sample as the square root of Simpson's diversity index over productive rearrangements. TCRdb mirrors the immuneACCESS table, restricted to in-frame sequences. Some clones are absent from its copies; in checked studies, under half trace to an unresolved V gene, and the reason for the others is unknown. V, J and clone size derive from that table, while D and trimming were established from the DNA sequence. This sample gives more than 150,000 clones in total; over 70% of them show up just once. Around 16% of the sample is in the top ten clones.

As regards this clone: Its antigen remains unidentified. Qualities for individual bases were not recorded, and no much larger clone is one base off.

Sequences were obtained from peripheral blood. The source of this sequence is a man in his sixties with active or convalescent COVID-19.

The CDR3 amino acid sequence is: CASSYAIAGGSYEQYF. The base sequence is TGTGCCAGCAGTTACGCGATAGCGGGAGGGTCCTACGAGCAGTACTTC. The rearranged segments are TRBV6-2 or TRBV6-3 and TRBJ2-7, with 11 central nucleotides matching TRBD2. CDR1 MNHEY and CDR2 SVGEGT were looked up in the germline V gene. The CDR3 numbers 16 residues from cysteine through phenylalanine. Just the 48-base CDR3 DNA is kept, in frame starting at base 1. V loses 2 bases at its end and J loses 1 base; junction bases beyond the gene matches: 4.